This is a list of T cell receptor beta chains from one sample in a study of cytomegalovirus exposure and HLA in healthy donors. Sequencing used immunoSEQ multiplex PCR; TCRdb keeps in-frame clones, though not all of them. Here the sample spans approximately 140,000 clones, around 80% being singletons. What was sequenced was PBMCs. The receptor set was obtained from a man in his forties or fifties in good health and CMV-seronegative. Both conserved end residues are part of each CDR3. D genes are given only for firm matches. Only part of the rows carry a size: once, few, many, or a class if the clone is expanded.

V	D	length	J	size	CDR3	DNA
TRBV7-9	TRBD1	13	TRBJ2-5	.	CASSWDRGETQYF	TGTGCCAGCAGCTGGGACAGGGGTGAGACCCAGTACTTC
TRBV27	TRBD2	16	TRBJ2-1	.	CASTNSGGPSYNEQFF	TGTGCCAGCACCAATAGCGGGGGGCCCTCCTACAATGAGCAGTTCTTC
TRBV27	TRBD1	18	TRBJ2-6	.	CASSFSLQGALGANVLTF	TGTGCCAGCAGTTTTTCCCTACAGGGGGCGCTTGGGGCCAACGTCCTGACTTTC
TRBV6-1	TRBD1	13	TRBJ2-7	.	CAGETGFFNEQYF	TGTGCCGGGGAGACAGGGTTTTTCAACGAGCAGTACTTC
TRBV5-1	TRBD2	14	TRBJ2-1	.	CASSSTSGTNEQFF	TGCGCCAGCAGCTCGACTAGCGGGACCAATGAGCAGTTCTTC
TRBV4-2	.	15	TRBJ1-6	.	CASSQGRGEGSPLHF	TGTGCCAGCAGCCAAGGGCGAGGGGAGGGTTCACCCCTCCACTTT
TRBV6-1	TRBD1	13	TRBJ1-5	.	CATRKQGDQPQHF	TGTGCCACGAGAAAACAGGGGGACCAGCCCCAGCATTTT
TRBV29-1	TRBD2	17	TRBJ2-1	.	CSVFGGEGREAGGEQFF	TGCAGCGTGTTCGGGGGGGAGGGGCGGGAGGCCGGGGGTGAGCAGTTCTTC
TRBV11-3	TRBD2	16	TRBJ2-5	.	CASSLGTSGGEETQYF	TGTGCCAGCAGCTTGGGGACTAGCGGGGGAGAGGAGACCCAGTACTTC
TRBV4-1	TRBD1	14	TRBJ2-7	.	CASSQGQGAYEQYF	TGCGCCAGCAGCCAGGGACAGGGGGCCTACGAGCAGTACTTC
TRBV4-3	TRBD2	15	TRBJ2-1	.	CASSRTSGGSNEQFF	TGCGCCAGCAGCCGTACTAGCGGGGGCTCCAATGAGCAGTTCTTC
TRBV7-9	.	15	TRBJ2-1	.	CASSLGGLANNEQFF	TGTGCCAGCAGCTTAGGGGGACTGGCCAACAATGAGCAGTTCTTC
TRBV7-2	.	14	TRBJ2-7	few	CASSPTGLGPGEYF	TGTGCCAGCAGCCCAACGGGGCTAGGGCCGGGGGAGTACTTC
TRBV2	.	13	TRBJ2-3	.	CASSVLITDTQYF	TGTGCCAGCAGTGTACTGATCACAGATACGCAGTATTTT
TRBV4-2	.	15	TRBJ2-7	.	CASSQVLGVSYEQYF	TGTGCCAGCAGCCAAGTATTGGGAGTTAGCTACGAGCAGTACTTC
TRBV6-5	TRBD2	15	TRBJ2-1	.	CASSPGTSGTNEQFF	TGTGCCAGCAGTCCCGGGACTAGCGGGACAAATGAGCAGTTCTTC
TRBV11-2	.	14	TRBJ1-2	once	CASTQVGDLNGYTF	TGTGCCAGCACCCAAGTAGGGGATCTGAATGGCTACACCTTC
TRBV6-5	TRBD2	15	TRBJ2-3	.	CASSRTSGRPDTQYF	TGTGCCAGCAGCCGGACTAGCGGGAGGCCAGATACGCAGTATTTT
TRBV2	TRBD2	12	TRBJ2-7	few	CASRGRAREQYF	TGTGCCAGCAGGGGGAGGGCCCGCGAGCAGTACTTC
TRBV10-3	TRBD1	17	TRBJ1-5	.	CAISESGTGKGNQPQHF	TGTGCCATCAGTGAGTCAGGGACAGGGAAGGGCAATCAGCCCCAGCATTTT
TRBV2	TRBD2	15	TRBJ2-7	.	CASSATSGPPYEQYF	TGTGCCAGCAGTGCGACTAGCGGGCCCCCCTACGAGCAGTACTTC
TRBV5-1	TRBD1	14	TRBJ2-2	.	CASSLGQGPGELFF	TGCGCCAGCAGCTTGGGACAGGGGCCCGGGGAGCTGTTTTTT
TRBV6-5	.	13	TRBJ1-2	.	CASSYNREGGYTF	TGTGCCAGCAGTTATAATAGGGAGGGTGGCTACACCTTC
TRBV2	.	13	TRBJ2-5	.	CARLARGQETQYF	TGTGCCAGACTAGCTCGGGGCCAAGAGACCCAGTACTTC
TRBV15	TRBD2	16	TRBJ2-7	.	CATSRGLAGFSYEQYF	TGTGCCACCAGCAGAGGTCTAGCGGGGTTCTCCTACGAGCAGTACTTC
TRBV18	.	13	TRBJ1-4	.	CASSPNGLEKLFF	TGTGCCAGCTCCCCAAACGGACTTGAAAAACTGTTTTTT
TRBV7-7	TRBD2	15	TRBJ2-1	.	CASSLNPTSGNEQFF	TGTGCCAGCAGCTTAAATCCGACTAGCGGCAATGAGCAGTTCTTC
TRBV11-3	TRBD2	17	TRBJ2-1	.	CASSLGGGLAGGDEQFF	TGTGCCAGCAGCTTAGGGGGGGGACTAGCGGGAGGTGATGAGCAGTTCTTC
TRBV27	TRBD2	14	TRBJ2-7	.	CASSELAGSYEQYF	TGTGCCAGCAGTGAACTAGCGGGCTCCTACGAGCAGTACTTC